The rows below give T cell receptor beta chains drawn from one sample of a study of human T cells and chemical hapten exposure. Via MiXCR, TCRdb re-called the RACE reads, giving one row per CDR3 protein. The table includes 150,000 to 200,000 distinct CDR3 sequences, 13% to 15% detected once. This specimen was whole blood, taken in connection with sensitization to the hapten diphenylcyclopropenone (DPC). The source is a woman in her twenties or thirties with alopecia areata. Some clones in this sample may be carry-over from other donors' samples. Each CDR3 is given with its conserved first and last residue. Fields, in order: V gene, D gene, J gene, CDR3 protein. A D gene is named only where the DNA matches it firmly.

v_gene: TRBV12-3/TRBV12-4
d_gene: TRBD1
j_gene: TRBJ1-6
CDR3aa: CASSPSGQGSSSPLHF

v_gene: TRBV7-2
d_gene: NA
j_gene: TRBJ2-5
CDR3aa: CASSQQGGQETQYF

v_gene: TRBV29-1
d_gene: NA
j_gene: TRBJ2-5
CDR3aa: CSGAGRTRETQYF

v_gene: TRBV12-3/TRBV12-4
d_gene: NA
j_gene: TRBJ1-1
CDR3aa: CASRLTGPMNTEAFF

v_gene: TRBV6-6
d_gene: NA
j_gene: TRBJ1-5
CDR3aa: CASSYSKQSRAQHF

v_gene: TRBV19
d_gene: TRBD2
j_gene: TRBJ2-1
CDR3aa: CASSIQRASGWGYNEQFF

v_gene: TRBV5-1
d_gene: NA
j_gene: TRBJ1-4
CDR3aa: CASSLGQGLEKLFF

v_gene: TRBV7-9
d_gene: TRBD1
j_gene: TRBJ2-7
CDR3aa: CASSSTGKYYEQYF

v_gene: TRBV9
d_gene: NA
j_gene: TRBJ1-1
CDR3aa: CASSVLSQNTEAFF

v_gene: TRBV6-6
d_gene: NA
j_gene: TRBJ1-2
CDR3aa: CASSLTGNYGYTF

v_gene: TRBV4-3
d_gene: TRBD1
j_gene: TRBJ2-5
CDR3aa: CASSQDHLGTGQQETQYF

v_gene: TRBV6-5
d_gene: NA
j_gene: TRBJ1-5
CDR3aa: CASSYSRGQPQHF

v_gene: TRBV30
d_gene: NA
j_gene: TRBJ2-2
CDR3aa: CAWSVLREVGELFF

v_gene: TRBV5-1
d_gene: TRBD1
j_gene: TRBJ2-5
CDR3aa: CASSLPPGGVGTQYF

v_gene: TRBV28
d_gene: NA
j_gene: TRBJ1-2
CDR3aa: CASSPTVGGANYGYTF

v_gene: TRBV10-3
d_gene: NA
j_gene: TRBJ1-1
CDR3aa: CAISDNRVWDTEAFF

v_gene: TRBV27
d_gene: NA
j_gene: TRBJ2-7
CDR3aa: CASSLKPPWYEQYF

v_gene: TRBV20-1
d_gene: TRBD2
j_gene: TRBJ2-7
CDR3aa: CSARKGASGGRQYF

v_gene: TRBV3-1
d_gene: NA
j_gene: TRBJ2-5
CDR3aa: CASSQESGLSSDGAQYF

v_gene: TRBV20-1
d_gene: TRBD2
j_gene: TRBJ2-3
CDR3aa: CSARRRERVVDTQYF

v_gene: TRBV20-1
d_gene: NA
j_gene: TRBJ1-2
CDR3aa: CSARDPGPNYGYTF

v_gene: TRBV5-4
d_gene: NA
j_gene: TRBJ2-2
CDR3aa: CASSLETVTGELFF

v_gene: TRBV6-2/TRBV6-3
d_gene: TRBD2
j_gene: TRBJ2-1
CDR3aa: CASSNPGTRSEQFF

v_gene: TRBV20-1
d_gene: NA
j_gene: TRBJ2-2
CDR3aa: CSASGRGVAGELFF

v_gene: TRBV7-9
d_gene: TRBD1
j_gene: TRBJ1-3
CDR3aa: CAIRRDSAGNTIYF

v_gene: TRBV7-2
d_gene: TRBD1
j_gene: TRBJ1-2
CDR3aa: CASSSGIGTGLGYKAF

v_gene: TRBV5-1
d_gene: NA
j_gene: TRBJ2-5
CDR3aa: CASSHSPGLQGKTQYF

v_gene: TRBV7-7
d_gene: NA
j_gene: TRBJ2-7
CDR3aa: CASSLHAGPTYEQYF

v_gene: TRBV10-2
d_gene: NA
j_gene: TRBJ1-2
CDR3aa: CASSESGGALGYTF

v_gene: TRBV7-2
d_gene: NA
j_gene: TRBJ2-6
CDR3aa: CASSSRTSSGANVLTF

v_gene: TRBV6-1
d_gene: NA
j_gene: TRBJ2-7
CDR3aa: CASSSAQGPYEQYF

v_gene: TRBV7-9
d_gene: NA
j_gene: TRBJ1-1
CDR3aa: CASSRAGDAEAFF

v_gene: TRBV4-3
d_gene: NA
j_gene: TRBJ1-4
CDR3aa: CASSSITGSEKLFF

v_gene: TRBV20-1
d_gene: TRBD1
j_gene: TRBJ1-5
CDR3aa: CSAPPLDRGSNQPQHF

v_gene: TRBV7-6
d_gene: TRBD2
j_gene: TRBJ2-1
CDR3aa: CASSHGGTSSEQFF

v_gene: TRBV15
d_gene: TRBD2
j_gene: TRBJ2-5
CDR3aa: CATSSGTLAGGRQETQYF

v_gene: TRBV15
d_gene: NA
j_gene: TRBJ1-5
CDR3aa: CATSRVGGPGQPQHF

v_gene: TRBV19
d_gene: NA
j_gene: TRBJ2-3
CDR3aa: CASSIALAASTDTQYF

v_gene: TRBV29-1
d_gene: TRBD2
j_gene: TRBJ2-1
CDR3aa: CSVMEGKAGGTYNEQFF

v_gene: TRBV28
d_gene: NA
j_gene: TRBJ2-1
CDR3aa: CASSSSLTKQFF

v_gene: TRBV6-2/TRBV6-3
d_gene: NA
j_gene: TRBJ2-2
CDR3aa: CASSYQNDGELFF

v_gene: TRBV29-1
d_gene: NA
j_gene: TRBJ1-2
CDR3aa: CSVGEISGYTF